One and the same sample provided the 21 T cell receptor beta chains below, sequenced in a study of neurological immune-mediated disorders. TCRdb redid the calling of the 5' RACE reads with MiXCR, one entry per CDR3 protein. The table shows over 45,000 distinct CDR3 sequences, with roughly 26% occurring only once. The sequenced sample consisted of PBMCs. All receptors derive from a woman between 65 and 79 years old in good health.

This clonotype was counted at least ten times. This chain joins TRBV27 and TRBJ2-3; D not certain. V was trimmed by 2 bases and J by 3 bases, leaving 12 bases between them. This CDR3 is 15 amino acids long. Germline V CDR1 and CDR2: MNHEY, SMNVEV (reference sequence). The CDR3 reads CASSLGSVGTDTQYF. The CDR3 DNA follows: TGTGCCAGCAGTTTAGGCTCGGTTGGGACAGATACGCAGTATTTT.

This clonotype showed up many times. CDR3 bases: TGCGCCAGCAGCTGGAATCCGGGACACCCCCAAGAGACCCAGTACTTC. Amino acid sequence: CASSWNPGHPQETQYF. The rearrangement joins TRBV5-1 to TRBJ2-5; TRBD1 might be the D (6 bases). Germline lookup yields CDR1 SGHRS and CDR2 YFSETQ. The CDR3 is made up of 16 amino acids. Trimming removed 3 bases at V and 1 base at J, with 16 bases between.

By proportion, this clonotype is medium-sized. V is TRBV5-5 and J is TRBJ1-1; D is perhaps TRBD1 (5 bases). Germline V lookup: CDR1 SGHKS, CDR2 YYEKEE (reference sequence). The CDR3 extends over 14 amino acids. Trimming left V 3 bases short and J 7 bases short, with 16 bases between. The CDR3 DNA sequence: TGTGCCAGCAGCTGGGTCGGGGGTGGCGGTGAAGCTTTCTTT. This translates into CASSWVGGGGEAFF. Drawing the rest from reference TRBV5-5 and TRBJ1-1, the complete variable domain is DAGVTQSPTHLIKTRGQQVTLRCSPISGHKSVSWYQQVLGQGPQFIFQYYEKEERGRGNFPDRFSARQFPNYSSELNVNALLLGDSALYLCASSWVGGGGEAFFGQGTRLTVV.

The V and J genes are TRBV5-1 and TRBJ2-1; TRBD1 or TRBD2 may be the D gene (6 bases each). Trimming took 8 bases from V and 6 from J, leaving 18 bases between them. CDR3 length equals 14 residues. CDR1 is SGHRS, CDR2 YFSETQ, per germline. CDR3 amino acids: CASSPWGASNEQFF. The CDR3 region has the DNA TGCGCCAGTAGCCCTTGGGGGGCTTCCAATGAGCAGTTCTTC.

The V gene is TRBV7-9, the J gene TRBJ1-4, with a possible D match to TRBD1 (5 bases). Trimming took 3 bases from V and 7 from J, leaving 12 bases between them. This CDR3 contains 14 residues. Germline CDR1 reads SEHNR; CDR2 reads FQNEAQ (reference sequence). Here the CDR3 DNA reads TGTGCCAGCAGCTTTTACCAGGGTCGTGAAAAACTGTTTTTT. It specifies CASSFYQGREKLFF.

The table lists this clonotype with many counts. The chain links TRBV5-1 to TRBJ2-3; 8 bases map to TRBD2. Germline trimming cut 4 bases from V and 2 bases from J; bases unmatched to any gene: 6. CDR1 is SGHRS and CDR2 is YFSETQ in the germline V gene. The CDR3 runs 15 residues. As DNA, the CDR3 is TGCGCCAGCAGCGATAGCGGGGCCTCCACAGATACGCAGTATTTT. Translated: CASSDSGASTDTQYF.

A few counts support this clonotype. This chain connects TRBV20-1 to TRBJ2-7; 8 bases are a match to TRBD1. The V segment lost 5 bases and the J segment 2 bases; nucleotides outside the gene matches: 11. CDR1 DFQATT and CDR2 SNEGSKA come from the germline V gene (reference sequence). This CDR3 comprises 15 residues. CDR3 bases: TGCAGTGCTCCCCCGACAGGGGCCCCCGCCTACGAGCAGTACTTC. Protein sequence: CSAPPTGAPAYEQYF.

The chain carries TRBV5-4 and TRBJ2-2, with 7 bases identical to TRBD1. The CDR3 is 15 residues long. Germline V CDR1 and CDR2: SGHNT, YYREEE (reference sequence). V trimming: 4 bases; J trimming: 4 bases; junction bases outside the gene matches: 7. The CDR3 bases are TGTGCCAGCAGCCCGGACAGGAAAGGCACCGGGGAGCTGTTTTTT. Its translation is CASSPDRKGTGELFF.

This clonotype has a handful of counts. The CDR3 is CASSPPSNTPSDTQYF. The DNA for the CDR3 is TGTGCCAGCAGCCCTCCTAGCAATACTCCCTCAGATACGCAGTATTTT. The rearrangement links TRBV7-9 to TRBJ2-3; possibly TRBD2 for D (5 bases). The V gene's germline CDR1 is SEHNR and CDR2 FQNEAQ (reference sequence). The CDR3 is made up of 16 amino acids. V was trimmed by 5 bases and J by 4 bases, leaving 19 bases between them.

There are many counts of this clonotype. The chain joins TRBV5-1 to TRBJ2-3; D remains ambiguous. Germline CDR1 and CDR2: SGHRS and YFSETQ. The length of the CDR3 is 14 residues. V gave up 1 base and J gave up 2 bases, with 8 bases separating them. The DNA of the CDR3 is TGCGCCAGCAGCTTGAGGCGTCCCACAGATACGCAGTATTTT. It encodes CASSLRRPTDTQYF.

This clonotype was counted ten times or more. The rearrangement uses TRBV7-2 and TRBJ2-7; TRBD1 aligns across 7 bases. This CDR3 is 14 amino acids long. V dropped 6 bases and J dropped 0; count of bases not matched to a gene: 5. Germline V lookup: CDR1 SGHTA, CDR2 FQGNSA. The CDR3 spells CASSLRQGSYEQYF. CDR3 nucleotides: TGTGCCAGCAGTCTCCGACAGGGCTCCTACGAGCAGTACTTC.

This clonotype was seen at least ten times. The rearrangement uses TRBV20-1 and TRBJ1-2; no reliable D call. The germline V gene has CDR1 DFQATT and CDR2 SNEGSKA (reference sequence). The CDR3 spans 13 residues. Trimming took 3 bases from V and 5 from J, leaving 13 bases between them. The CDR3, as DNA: TGCAGTGCTAGCCGGCAGGCAGCATATGGCTACACCTTC. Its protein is CSASRQAAYGYTF.

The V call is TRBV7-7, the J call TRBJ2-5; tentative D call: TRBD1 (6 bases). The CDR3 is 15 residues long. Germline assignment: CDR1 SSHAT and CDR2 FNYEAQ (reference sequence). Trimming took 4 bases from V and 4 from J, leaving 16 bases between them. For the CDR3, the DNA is TGTGCCAGCAGCTCAGTCACAGGGATGGGAGAGACCCAGTACTTC. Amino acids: CASSSVTGMGETQYF.

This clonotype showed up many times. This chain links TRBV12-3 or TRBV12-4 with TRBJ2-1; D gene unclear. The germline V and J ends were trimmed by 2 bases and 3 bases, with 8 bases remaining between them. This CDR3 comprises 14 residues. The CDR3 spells CASSLRVLYNEQFF. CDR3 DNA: TGTGCCAGCAGTTTAAGGGTCCTCTACAATGAGCAGTTCTTC.

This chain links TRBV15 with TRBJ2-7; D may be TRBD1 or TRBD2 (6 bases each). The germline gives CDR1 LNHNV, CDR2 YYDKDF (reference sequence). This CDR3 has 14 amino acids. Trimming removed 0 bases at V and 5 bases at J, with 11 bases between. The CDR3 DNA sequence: TGTGCCACCAGCAGAGATCCGGGGGCGAACGAGCAGTACTTC. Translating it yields CATSRDPGANEQYF.

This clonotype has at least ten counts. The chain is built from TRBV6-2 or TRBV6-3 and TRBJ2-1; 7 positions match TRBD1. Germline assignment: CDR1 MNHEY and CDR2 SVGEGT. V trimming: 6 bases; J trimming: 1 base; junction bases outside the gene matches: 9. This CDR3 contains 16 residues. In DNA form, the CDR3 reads TGTGCCAGCAGGGCAGGGGGTGACCCTTCCTACAATGAGCAGTTCTTC. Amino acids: CASRAGGDPSYNEQFF.

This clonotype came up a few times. The CDR3 coding sequence is TGTGCCAGCAGTCGTGTCCCGGGACAGGGACTAGCGGGACGGACCGGGGAGCTGTTTTTT. Its translation: CASSRVPGQGLAGRTGELFF. The V gene is TRBV12-3 or TRBV12-4, the J gene TRBJ2-2, with 13 bases identical to TRBD2. CDR3 length equals 20 residues. The J segment lost 5 bases and the V segment lost 5 bases, leaving 17 bases of the junction unmatched.

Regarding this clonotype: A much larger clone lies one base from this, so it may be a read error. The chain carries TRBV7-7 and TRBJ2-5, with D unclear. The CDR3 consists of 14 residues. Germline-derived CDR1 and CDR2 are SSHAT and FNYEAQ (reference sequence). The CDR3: CANSLDRGSRTQYF. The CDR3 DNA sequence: TGTGCCAACAGCTTAGATCGCGGCTCTAGGACCCAGTACTTC.

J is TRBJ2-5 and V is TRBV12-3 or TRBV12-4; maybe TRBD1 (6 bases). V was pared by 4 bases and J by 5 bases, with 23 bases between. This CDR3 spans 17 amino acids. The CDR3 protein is CASSSSPSSRGPETQYF. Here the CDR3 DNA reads TGTGCCAGCAGTTCATCACCCTCTAGCAGGGGTCCGGAGACCCAGTACTTC.

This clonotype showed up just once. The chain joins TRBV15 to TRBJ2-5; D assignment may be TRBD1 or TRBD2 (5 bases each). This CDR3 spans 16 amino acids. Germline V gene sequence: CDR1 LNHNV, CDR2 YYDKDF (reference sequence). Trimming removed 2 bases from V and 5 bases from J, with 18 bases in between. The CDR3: CATSRTRGSEVETQYF. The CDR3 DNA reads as TGTGCCACCAGCAGAACCCGGGGCTCAGAGGTGGAGACCCAGTACTTC.

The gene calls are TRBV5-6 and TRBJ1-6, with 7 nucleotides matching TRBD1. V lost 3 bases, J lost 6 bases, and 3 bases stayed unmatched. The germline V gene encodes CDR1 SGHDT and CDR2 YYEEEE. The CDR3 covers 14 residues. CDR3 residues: CASSYGTANSPLHF. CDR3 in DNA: TGTGCCAGCAGCTACGGGACAGCTAATTCACCCCTCCACTTT.